Included here is one T cell receptor beta chain sequence, with context. This entry comes from a study of blood T cell repertoires in COVID-19. Profiling relied on immunoSEQ multiplex PCR, and the TCRdb table lists in-frame clones only, not all of them. The sample holds over 150,000 clones, roughly 83% seen once. The clonotype was recovered from a man in his late teens or twenties with active or convalescent COVID-19. Input material: peripheral blood.

The CDR3 loop is CASSPPLAGADEQFF. The CDR3 bases are TGTGCCAGCTCACCACCACTAGCGGGGGCAGATGAGCAGTTCTTC. V is TRBV18 and J is TRBJ2-1; 11 bases align to TRBD2. Germline assignment: CDR1 KGHSH and CDR2 LQKENI. The CDR3 extends over 15 amino acids. The V segment lost 0 bases and the J segment 8 bases; nucleotides outside the gene matches: 3.